The 22 T cell receptor beta chains in this list originate from one sample, sequenced in a study of blood T cell repertoires in COVID-19. Sequencing was performed with immunoSEQ multiplex PCR; in TCRdb, only in-frame clones are kept and a portion is missing. Among roughly 200,000 clones, approximately 81% were seen once, and the ten largest hold 6% to 9.5%. The sequenced sample was peripheral blood. These receptors came from a woman at least 80 years old with acute or convalescent COVID-19.

The chain combines TRBV19 with TRBJ1-2; D call uncertain. The CDR3 loop spans 17 amino acids. Trimming took off 7 bases at V and 0 bases at J, with 21 bases between the two ends. Germline V CDR1 and CDR2: LNHDA, SQIVND (reference sequence). The CDR3 DNA reads TGTGCCAGTACCATGGGGTCGAGGGTCCTAGCTAACTATGGCTACACCTTC. Encoded protein: CASTMGSRVLANYGYTF.

CDR3 sequence reads: CASTWTGSSGNTIYF. CDR3 DNA sequence: TGTGCCAGCACCTGGACAGGGAGCTCTGGAAACACCATATATTTT. The chain joins TRBV11-2 to TRBJ1-3; 8 nucleotides line up with TRBD1. V lost 7 bases and J lost 0; bases outside the gene matches: 5. The CDR3 runs to 15 residues. CDR1 is SGHAT and CDR2 is FQNNGV in the germline V gene.

The chain links TRBV7-3 to TRBJ2-3; no clear D gene. Trimming left V 5 bases short and J 0 bases short, with 18 bases between. The CDR3 runs 17 residues. Germline V gene data show CDR1 as SGHTA and CDR2 as FQGTGA. The CDR3: CASSQDTVRFSTDTQYF. The CDR3 DNA sequence: TGTGCCAGCAGCCAGGATACAGTAAGATTTAGCACAGATACGCAGTATTTT.

The rearrangement links TRBV15 to TRBJ2-3; 12 bases are shared with TRBD2. V trimming: 0 bases; J trimming: 5 bases; junction bases outside the gene matches: 9. This CDR3 has 18 amino acids. Germline CDR1 is LNHNV and CDR2 is YYDKDF (reference sequence). CDR3 in DNA: TGTGCCACCAGCAGAGACCCTAGCGGGAGGGCCGGGATAGATACGCAGTATTTT. This encodes CATSRDPSGRAGIDTQYF.

J is TRBJ2-5 and V is TRBV2; 10 bases are shared with TRBD2. Germline V lookup: CDR1 SNHLY, CDR2 FYNNEI. Trimming removed 9 bases from V and 5 bases from J; junction bases left unmatched: 9. This CDR3 has 14 amino acids. This chain's CDR3 is CASASGSLGETQYF. Here the CDR3 DNA reads TGTGCCAGTGCTAGCGGGAGCCTTGGGGAGACCCAGTACTTC.

V and J are TRBV10-2 and TRBJ2-7, with D possibly matching TRBD1 (5 bases). V was shortened by 0 bases and J by 2 bases, with 11 bases between the two germline ends. CDR1 and CDR2 (germline): WSHSY, SAAADI. This CDR3 has 15 residues. The CDR3 sequence: CASSESPGRPYEQYF. CDR3 DNA: TGCGCCAGCAGTGAGTCGCCAGGGCGTCCCTACGAGCAGTACTTC.

This rearrangement joins TRBV15 to TRBJ2-2, with 9 bases fitting TRBD2. CDR3 size: 17 residues. CDR1 and CDR2 from the germline V gene are LNHNV and YYDKDF (reference sequence). J lost 6 bases, V lost 0 bases, and 8 bases had no gene match. CDR3 region: CATSRDKGLAIAGELFF. As DNA, the CDR3 is TGTGCCACCAGCAGAGATAAAGGACTAGCGATTGCCGGGGAGCTGTTTTTT.

This clone is a singleton in its sample. The chain has TRBV19 and TRBJ1-4; 7 bases fit TRBD1. The CDR3 is 15 amino acids. Unmatched junction bases numbered 6, after V lost 3 bases and J lost 5 bases. Per the germline V gene, CDR1 is LNHDA and CDR2 is SQIVND (reference sequence). In DNA form, the CDR3 reads TGTGCCAGTAGTATCCCCGGGACAGTGAATGAAAAACTGTTTTTT. The encoded protein is CASSIPGTVNEKLFF.

J is TRBJ2-1 and V is TRBV3-1 (or the pseudogene TRBV3-2), with D tentatively TRBD2 (6 bases). CDR1 is LGHDT and CDR2 is YNNKEL in the germline V gene (reference sequence). The CDR3 extends over 14 amino acids. V was clipped by 1 base and J by 6 bases, with 10 bases between them. CDR3 sequence: CASSQGATSNEQFF. CDR3 DNA: TGTGCCAGCAGCCAAGGTGCGACTAGCAATGAGCAGTTCTTC.

The chain carries TRBV5-5 and TRBJ2-1; tentatively, D is TRBD2 (7 bases). The germline V gene has CDR1 SGHKS and CDR2 YYEKEE (reference sequence). The V end lost 2 bases, the J end lost 7 bases, and 13 bases lay between the germline ends. The CDR3 sequence is 14 residues long. The chain's CDR3 is CASSLGGEMNEQFF. CDR3 DNA sequence: TGTGCCAGCAGCTTAGGGGGGGAGATGAATGAGCAGTTCTTC.

V is TRBV19 and J is TRBJ1-1; a weak D match, TRBD1 (6 bases). V was trimmed by 8 bases and J by 4 bases, leaving 20 bases between them. The germline V gene has CDR1 LNHDA and CDR2 SQIVND (reference sequence). The CDR3 loop spans 15 amino acids. The CDR3 DNA follows: TGTGCCAGTTGCCCGGGACAATTTTGGGGCACTGAAGCTTTCTTT. It encodes CASCPGQFWGTEAFF.

This clone was observed a handful of times. The chain links TRBV7-8 to TRBJ2-7, with D unclear. CDR3 length: 12 amino acids. V gave up 4 bases and J gave up 3 bases, with 7 bases separating them. Germline CDR1 SGHVS, CDR2 FQNEAQ. The CDR3: CASSSVDYEQYF. The CDR3 DNA is TGTGCCAGCAGCTCGGTCGACTACGAGCAGTACTTC. Complete variable domain (other parts from reference TRBV7-8 and TRBJ2-7): GAGVSQSPRYKVAKRGQDVALRCDPISGHVSLFWYQQALGQGPEFLTYFQNEAQLDKSGLPSDRFFAERPEGSVSTLKIQRTQQEDSAVYLCASSSVDYEQYFGPGTRLTVT.

This chain uses TRBV5-1 with TRBJ2-5; TRBD2 agrees at 10 bases. V shed 4 bases, J shed 5 bases, and the junction held 11 bases outside the gene matches. The V gene's germline CDR1 is SGHRS and CDR2 YFSETQ. The CDR3 totals 16 residues. CDR3: CASSPLSGGPGETQYF. The CDR3 nucleotides are TGCGCCAGCAGCCCCCTTAGCGGGGGGCCGGGGGAGACCCAGTACTTC.

The table lists this clone with a count of one. The chain joins TRBV6-5 to TRBJ2-1, with 13 bases lining up with TRBD2. The CDR3 is 15 amino acids. Per germline, CDR1 MNHEY and CDR2 SVGAGI. Trimming took 2 bases from V and 7 from J; bases not matched to a gene: 2. The CDR3 sequence: CASSYGLAGVNEQFF. The CDR3 DNA is TGTGCCAGCAGTTACGGACTAGCGGGAGTTAATGAGCAGTTCTTC.

This chain uses TRBV10-1 with TRBJ2-1; 12 positions agree with TRBD2. V was clipped by 0 bases and J by 12 bases; unmatched bases: 6. The germline V gene has CDR1 WNHNN and CDR2 SYGVQD (reference sequence). CDR3 length: 15 residues. The chain's CDR3 is CASSESSSGRVRQFF. For the CDR3, the DNA is TGCGCCAGCAGTGAGTCGTCTAGCGGGAGGGTTCGGCAGTTCTTC.

This clone was found once. This chain links TRBV18 with TRBJ2-7; weak D call: TRBD1 (6 bases). This CDR3 comprises 14 residues. V lost 6 bases, J lost 4 bases, and 16 bases lay in between. The germline V gene encodes CDR1 KGHSH and CDR2 LQKENI. Here the CDR3 DNA reads TGTGCCAGCTCGCTCAGACAGGAGGCGTACGAGCAGTACTTC. Protein: CASSLRQEAYEQYF.

The rearrangement uses TRBV6-5 and TRBJ1-2, with 9 bases matching TRBD1. The CDR3 is 14 amino acids. From germline, CDR1 is MNHEY and CDR2 SVGAGI. Trimming removed 6 bases from V and 2 bases from J; junction bases left unmatched: 4. CDR3 in DNA: TGTGCCAGCAGGATTACAGGGGGCAACTATGGCTACACCTTC. Translating it yields CASRITGGNYGYTF.

The gene calls are TRBV5-1 and TRBJ2-5; 8 nucleotides align to TRBD2. CDR3 length equals 17 residues. Germline CDR1 is SGHRS and CDR2 is YFSETQ. After removal of 5 bases from V and 1 base from J, the junction contained 13 bases not matched to a gene. Here the CDR3 DNA reads TGCGCCAGCAGTTCCCAACTACGCGGGGGGATCCAAGAGACCCAGTACTTC. Residues: CASSSQLRGGIQETQYF.

The chain carries TRBV6-1 and TRBJ2-7; maybe TRBD2 (6 bases). Germline V gives CDR1 MNHNS, CDR2 SASEGT. The CDR3 covers 13 residues. Trimming removed 4 bases at V and 2 bases at J, with 9 bases between. CDR3 in DNA: TGTGCCAGCAGTGGGAGGGTCGCCTACGAGCAGTACTTC. Its protein product is CASSGRVAYEQYF.

The rearrangement links TRBV20-1 to TRBJ2-3; the D gene is possibly TRBD1 (5 bases). The CDR3 has 11 amino acids. V shed 6 bases and J shed 6 bases, with 10 bases lying between them. Per germline, CDR1 DFQATT and CDR2 SNEGSKA (reference sequence). CDR3 DNA: TGCAGTGCCAGGGTGCGCGATACGCAGTATTTT. Amino acid sequence: CSARVRDTQYF.

The rearrangement joins TRBV12-3 or TRBV12-4 to TRBJ2-7; 8 bases align to TRBD2. V lost 10 bases, J lost 7 bases, and 12 bases stayed unmatched. The CDR3 contains 13 residues. The CDR3 DNA sequence: TGTGCCACATCAACTGGGATAGCGGGAGAGCAGTACTTC. Protein: CATSTGIAGEQYF.

The chain is built from TRBV5-1 and TRBJ2-2; 10 nucleotides line up with TRBD2. V shed 0 bases and J 0 bases; nucleotides not matched to a gene: 14. The CDR3 extends over 21 amino acids. The V gene's germline CDR1 is SGHRS and CDR2 YFSETQ. CDR3 in DNA: TGCGCCAGCAGCTTGGTGCCTAGCGGGGGTGATTTTTTCGCGAACACCGGGGAGCTGTTTTTT. It yields the protein CASSLVPSGGDFFANTGELFF.